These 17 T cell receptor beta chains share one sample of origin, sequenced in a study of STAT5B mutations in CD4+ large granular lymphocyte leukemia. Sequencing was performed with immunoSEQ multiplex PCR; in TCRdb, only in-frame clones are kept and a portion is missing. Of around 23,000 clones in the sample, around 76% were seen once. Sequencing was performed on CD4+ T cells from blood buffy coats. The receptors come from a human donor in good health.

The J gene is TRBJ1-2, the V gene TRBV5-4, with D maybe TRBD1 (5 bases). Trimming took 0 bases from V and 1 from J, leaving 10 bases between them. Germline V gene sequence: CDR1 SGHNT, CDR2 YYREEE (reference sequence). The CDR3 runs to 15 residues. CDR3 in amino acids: CASSLAGTFNYGYTF. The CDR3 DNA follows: TGTGCCAGCAGCTTGGCCGGGACTTTTAACTATGGCTACACCTTC.

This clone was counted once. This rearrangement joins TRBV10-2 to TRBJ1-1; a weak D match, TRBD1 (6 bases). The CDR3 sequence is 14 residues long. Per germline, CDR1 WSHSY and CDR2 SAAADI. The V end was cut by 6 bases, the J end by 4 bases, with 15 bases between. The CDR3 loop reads CASSHRDPGTEAFF. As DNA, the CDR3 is TGCGCCAGCAGCCACAGGGACCCAGGCACTGAAGCTTTCTTT.

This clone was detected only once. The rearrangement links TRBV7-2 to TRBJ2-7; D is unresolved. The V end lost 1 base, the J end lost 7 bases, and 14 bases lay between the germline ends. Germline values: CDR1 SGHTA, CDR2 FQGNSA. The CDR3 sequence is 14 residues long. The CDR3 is CASSLVLGSREQYF. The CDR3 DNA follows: TGTGCCAGCAGCTTAGTACTGGGTTCTCGGGAGCAGTACTTC.

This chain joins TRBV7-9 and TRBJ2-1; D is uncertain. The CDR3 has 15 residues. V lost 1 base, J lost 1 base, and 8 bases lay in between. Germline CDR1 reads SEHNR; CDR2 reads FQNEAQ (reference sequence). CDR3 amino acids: CASSLGLESYNEQFF. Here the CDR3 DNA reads TGTGCCAGCAGCTTAGGACTGGAATCCTACAATGAGCAGTTCTTC.

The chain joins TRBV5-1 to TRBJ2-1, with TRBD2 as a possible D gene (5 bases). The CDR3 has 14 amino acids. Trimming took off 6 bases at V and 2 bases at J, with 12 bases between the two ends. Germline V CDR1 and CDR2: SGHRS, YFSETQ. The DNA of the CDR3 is TGCGCCAGCACCTCGGGGTCAGCCTACAATGAGCAGTTCTTC. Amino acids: CASTSGSAYNEQFF.

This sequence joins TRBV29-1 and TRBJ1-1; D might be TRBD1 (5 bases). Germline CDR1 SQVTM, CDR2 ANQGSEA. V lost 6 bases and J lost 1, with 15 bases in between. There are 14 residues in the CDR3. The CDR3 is CSVGPGYSNTEAFF. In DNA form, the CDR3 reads TGCAGCGTGGGACCAGGGTATTCGAACACTGAAGCTTTCTTT.

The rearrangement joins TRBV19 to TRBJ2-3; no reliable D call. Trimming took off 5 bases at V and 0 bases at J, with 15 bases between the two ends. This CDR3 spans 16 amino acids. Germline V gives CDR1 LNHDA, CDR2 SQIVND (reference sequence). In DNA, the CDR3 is TGTGCCAGTAGTCCACTGCCGGGTAGAAGCACAGATACGCAGTATTTT. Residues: CASSPLPGRSTDTQYF. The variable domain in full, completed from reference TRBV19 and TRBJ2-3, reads DGGITQSPKYLFRKEGQNVTLSCEQNLNHDAMYWYRQDPGQGLRLIYYSQIVNDFQKGDIAEGYSVSREKKESFPLTVTSAQKNPTAFYLCASSPLPGRSTDTQYFGPGTRLTVL.

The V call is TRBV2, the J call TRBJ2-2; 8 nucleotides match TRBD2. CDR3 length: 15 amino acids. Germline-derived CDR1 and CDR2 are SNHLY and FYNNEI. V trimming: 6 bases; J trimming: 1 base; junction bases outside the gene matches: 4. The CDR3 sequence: CASRTSGGNTGELFF. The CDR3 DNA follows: TGTGCCAGCAGGACCAGCGGGGGGAACACCGGGGAGCTGTTTTTT.

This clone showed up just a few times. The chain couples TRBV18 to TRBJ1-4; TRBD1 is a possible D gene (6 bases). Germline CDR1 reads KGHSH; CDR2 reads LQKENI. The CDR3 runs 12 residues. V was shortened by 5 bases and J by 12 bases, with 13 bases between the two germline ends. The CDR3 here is CASSTADSQLFF. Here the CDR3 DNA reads TGTGCCAGCTCAACCGCGGACAGTCAACTGTTTTTT.

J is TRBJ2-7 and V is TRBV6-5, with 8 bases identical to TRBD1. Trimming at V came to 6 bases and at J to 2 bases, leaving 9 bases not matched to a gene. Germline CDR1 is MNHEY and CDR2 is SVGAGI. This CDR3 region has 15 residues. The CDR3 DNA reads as TGTGCCAGCAGACGGACAGGGCTTCTCACCTACGAGCAGTACTTC. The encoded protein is CASRRTGLLTYEQYF.

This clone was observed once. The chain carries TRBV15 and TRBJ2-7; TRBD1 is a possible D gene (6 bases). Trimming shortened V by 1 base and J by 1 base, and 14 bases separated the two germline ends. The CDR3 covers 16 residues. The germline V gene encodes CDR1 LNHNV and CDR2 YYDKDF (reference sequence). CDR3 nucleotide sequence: TGTGCCACCAGCAGAGTCACAGGGCCGAGGTCCTACGAGCAGTACTTC. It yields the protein CATSRVTGPRSYEQYF.

The CDR3 region has the DNA TGTGCCAGCAGCGGGGGCGGGAGGACTACCTACGAGCAGTACTTC. This sequence encodes CASSGGGRTTYEQYF. V is TRBV5-4 and J is TRBJ2-7; 8 bases are a match to TRBD2. The junction had 8 bases not matched to a gene; V was cut back by 4 bases and J by 2 bases. The CDR3 has 15 residues. Germline CDR1 SGHNT, CDR2 YYREEE (reference sequence). Looking up the rest from reference TRBV5-4 and TRBJ2-7 gives the full variable domain: ETGVTQSPTHLIKTRGQQVTLRCSSQSGHNTVSWYQQALGQGPQFIFQYYREEENGRGNFPPRFSGLQFPNYSSELNVNALELDDSALYLCASSGGGRTTYEQYFGPGTRLTVT.

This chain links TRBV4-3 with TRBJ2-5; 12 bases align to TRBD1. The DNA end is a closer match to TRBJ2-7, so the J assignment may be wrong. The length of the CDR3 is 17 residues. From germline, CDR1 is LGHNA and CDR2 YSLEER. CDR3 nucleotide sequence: TGCGCCAGCAGCCAATATAGCGCCGGGACAGGGGGCCCCGAGCAGTACTTC. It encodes CASSQYSAGTGGPEQYF.

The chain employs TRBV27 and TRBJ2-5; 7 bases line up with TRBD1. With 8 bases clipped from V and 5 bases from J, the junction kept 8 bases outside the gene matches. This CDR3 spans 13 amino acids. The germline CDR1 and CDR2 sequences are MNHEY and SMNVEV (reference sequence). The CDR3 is CASCSRGRETQYF. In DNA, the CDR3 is TGTGCCAGCTGCTCAAGGGGGCGGGAGACCCAGTACTTC.

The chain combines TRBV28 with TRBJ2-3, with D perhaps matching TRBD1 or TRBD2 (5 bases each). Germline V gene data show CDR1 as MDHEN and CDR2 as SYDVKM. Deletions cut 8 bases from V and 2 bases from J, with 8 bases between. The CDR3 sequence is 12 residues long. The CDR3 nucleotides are TGTGCCAGCGGGACCAACACAGATACGCAGTATTTT. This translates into CASGTNTDTQYF. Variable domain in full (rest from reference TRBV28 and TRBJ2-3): DVKVTQSSRYLVKRTGEKVFLECVQDMDHENMFWYRQDPGLGLRLIYFSYDVKMKEKGDIPEGYSVSREKKERFSLILESASTNQTSMYLCASGTNTDTQYFGPGTRLTVL.

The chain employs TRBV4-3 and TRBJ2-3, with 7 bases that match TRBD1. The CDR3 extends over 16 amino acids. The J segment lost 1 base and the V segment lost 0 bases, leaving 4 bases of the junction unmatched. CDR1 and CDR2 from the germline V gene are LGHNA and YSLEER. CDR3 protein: CASSQDRGQGTDTQYF. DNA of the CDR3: TGCGCCAGCAGCCAAGATCGAGGACAGGGCACAGATACGCAGTATTTT.

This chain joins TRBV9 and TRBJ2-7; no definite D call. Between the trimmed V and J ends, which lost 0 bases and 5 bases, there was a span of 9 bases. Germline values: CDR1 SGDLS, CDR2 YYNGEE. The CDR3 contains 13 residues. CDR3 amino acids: CASSVGGGDEQYF. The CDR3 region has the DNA TGTGCCAGCAGCGTAGGGGGTGGGGACGAGCAGTACTTC.